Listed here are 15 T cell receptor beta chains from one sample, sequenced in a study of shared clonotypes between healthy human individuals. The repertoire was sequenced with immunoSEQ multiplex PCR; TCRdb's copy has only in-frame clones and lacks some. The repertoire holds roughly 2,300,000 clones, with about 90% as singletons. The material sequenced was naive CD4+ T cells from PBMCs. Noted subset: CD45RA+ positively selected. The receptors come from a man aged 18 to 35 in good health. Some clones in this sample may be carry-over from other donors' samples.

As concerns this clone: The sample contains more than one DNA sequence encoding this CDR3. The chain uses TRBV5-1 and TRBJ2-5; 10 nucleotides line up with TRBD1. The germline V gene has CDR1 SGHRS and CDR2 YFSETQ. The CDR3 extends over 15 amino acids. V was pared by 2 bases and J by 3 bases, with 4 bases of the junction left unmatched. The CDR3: CASSLSGTGEETQYF. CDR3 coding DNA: TGCGCCAGCAGCTTAAGTGGGACAGGGGAAGAGACCCAGTACTTC.

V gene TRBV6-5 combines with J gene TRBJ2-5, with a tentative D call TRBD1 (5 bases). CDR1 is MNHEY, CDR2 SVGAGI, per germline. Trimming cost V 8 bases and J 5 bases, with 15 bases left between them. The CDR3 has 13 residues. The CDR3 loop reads CASLKRGTETQYF. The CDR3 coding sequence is TGTGCCAGCCTTAAAAGGGGTACGGAGACCCAGTACTTC.

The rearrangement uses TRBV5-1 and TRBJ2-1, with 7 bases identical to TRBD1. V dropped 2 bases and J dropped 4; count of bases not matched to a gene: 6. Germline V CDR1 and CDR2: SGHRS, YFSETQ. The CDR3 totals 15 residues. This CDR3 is CASSFRTGDYNEQFF. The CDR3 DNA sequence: TGCGCCAGCAGCTTTAGGACAGGAGATTACAATGAGCAGTTCTTC.

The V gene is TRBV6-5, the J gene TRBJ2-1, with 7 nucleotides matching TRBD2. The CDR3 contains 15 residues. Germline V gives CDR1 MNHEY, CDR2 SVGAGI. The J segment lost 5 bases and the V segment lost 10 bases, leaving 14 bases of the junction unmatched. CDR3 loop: CATEDILARNNEQFF. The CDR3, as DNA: TGTGCCACCGAAGACATACTAGCGAGAAACAATGAGCAGTTCTTC.

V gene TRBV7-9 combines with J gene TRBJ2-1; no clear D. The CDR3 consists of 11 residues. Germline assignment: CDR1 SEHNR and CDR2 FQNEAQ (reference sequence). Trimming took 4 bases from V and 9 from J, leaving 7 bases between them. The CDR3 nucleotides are TGTGCCAGCAGCTCGCAAAGTGAGCAGTTCTTC. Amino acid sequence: CASSSQSEQFF.

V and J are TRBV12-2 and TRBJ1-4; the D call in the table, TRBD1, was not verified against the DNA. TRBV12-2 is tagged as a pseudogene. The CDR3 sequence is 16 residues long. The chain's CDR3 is CASRLEGWGHYEKLFF. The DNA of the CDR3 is TGTGCAAGTCGCTTAGAAGGTTGGGGGCATTATGAAAAACTGTTTTTT.

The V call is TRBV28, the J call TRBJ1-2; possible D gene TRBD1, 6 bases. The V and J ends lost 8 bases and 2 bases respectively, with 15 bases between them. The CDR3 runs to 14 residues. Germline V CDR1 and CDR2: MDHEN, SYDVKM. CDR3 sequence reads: CASLKPRGNYGYTF. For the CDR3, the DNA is TGTGCCAGCCTTAAGCCCAGGGGAAACTATGGCTACACCTTC.

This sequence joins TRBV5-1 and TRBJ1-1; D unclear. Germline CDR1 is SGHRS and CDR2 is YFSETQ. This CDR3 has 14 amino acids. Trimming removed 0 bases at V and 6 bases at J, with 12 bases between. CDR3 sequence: CASSLDGNGAEAFF. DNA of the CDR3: TGCGCCAGCAGCTTGGATGGAAATGGGGCTGAAGCTTTCTTT.

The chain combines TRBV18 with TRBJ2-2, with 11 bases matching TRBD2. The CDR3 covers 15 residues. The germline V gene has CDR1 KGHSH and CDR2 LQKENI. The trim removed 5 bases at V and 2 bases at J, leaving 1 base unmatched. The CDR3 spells CASSGTSGNTGELFF. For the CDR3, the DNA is TGTGCCAGCTCAGGGACTAGCGGAAACACCGGGGAGCTGTTTTTT.

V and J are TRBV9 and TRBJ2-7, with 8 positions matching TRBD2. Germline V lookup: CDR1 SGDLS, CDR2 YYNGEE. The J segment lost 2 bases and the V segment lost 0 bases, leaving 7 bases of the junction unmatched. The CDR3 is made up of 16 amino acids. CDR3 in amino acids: CASSVGGSGAAYEQYF. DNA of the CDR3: TGTGCCAGCAGCGTAGGGGGTAGCGGGGCCGCCTACGAGCAGTACTTC.

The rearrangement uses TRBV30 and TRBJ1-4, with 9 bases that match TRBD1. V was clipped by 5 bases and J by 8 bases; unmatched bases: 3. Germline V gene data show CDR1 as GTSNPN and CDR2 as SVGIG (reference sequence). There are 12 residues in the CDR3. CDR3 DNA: TGTGCCTGGGTGGGGACAGGGGAAAAACTGTTTTTT. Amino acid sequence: CAWVGTGEKLFF.

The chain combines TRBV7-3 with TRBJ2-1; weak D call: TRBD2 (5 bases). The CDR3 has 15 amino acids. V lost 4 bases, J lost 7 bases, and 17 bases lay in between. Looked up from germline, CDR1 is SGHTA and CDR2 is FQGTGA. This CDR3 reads CASSYNLLGVNEQFF. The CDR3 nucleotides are TGTGCCAGCAGCTATAACCTTCTCGGGGTTAATGAGCAGTTCTTC.

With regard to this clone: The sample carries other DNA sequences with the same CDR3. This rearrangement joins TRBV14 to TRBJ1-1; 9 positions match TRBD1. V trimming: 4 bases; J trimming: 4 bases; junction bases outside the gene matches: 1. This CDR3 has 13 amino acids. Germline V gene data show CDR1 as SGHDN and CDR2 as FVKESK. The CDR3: CASSLDRGTEAFF. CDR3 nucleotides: TGTGCCAGCAGCCTGGACAGGGGCACTGAAGCTTTCTTT. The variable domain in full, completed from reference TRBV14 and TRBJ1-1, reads EAGVTQFPSHSVIEKGQTVTLRCDPISGHDNLYWYRRVMGKEIKFLLHFVKESKQDESGMPNNRFLAERTGGTYSTLKVQPAELEDSGVYFCASSLDRGTEAFFGQGTRLTVV.

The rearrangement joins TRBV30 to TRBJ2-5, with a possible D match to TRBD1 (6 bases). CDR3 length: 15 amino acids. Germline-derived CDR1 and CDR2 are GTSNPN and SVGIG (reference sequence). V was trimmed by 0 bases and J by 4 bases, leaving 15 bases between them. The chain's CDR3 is CAWSVRTRDTETQYF. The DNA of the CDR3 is TGTGCCTGGAGTGTACGTACCCGGGACACAGAGACCCAGTACTTC.

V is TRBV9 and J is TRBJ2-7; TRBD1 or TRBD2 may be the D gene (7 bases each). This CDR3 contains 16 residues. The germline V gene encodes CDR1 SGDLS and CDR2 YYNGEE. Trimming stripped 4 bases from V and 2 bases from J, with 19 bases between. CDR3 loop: CASSPTGGQITYEQYF. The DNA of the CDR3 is TGTGCCAGCAGCCCCACGGGGGGACAGATTACCTACGAGCAGTACTTC.